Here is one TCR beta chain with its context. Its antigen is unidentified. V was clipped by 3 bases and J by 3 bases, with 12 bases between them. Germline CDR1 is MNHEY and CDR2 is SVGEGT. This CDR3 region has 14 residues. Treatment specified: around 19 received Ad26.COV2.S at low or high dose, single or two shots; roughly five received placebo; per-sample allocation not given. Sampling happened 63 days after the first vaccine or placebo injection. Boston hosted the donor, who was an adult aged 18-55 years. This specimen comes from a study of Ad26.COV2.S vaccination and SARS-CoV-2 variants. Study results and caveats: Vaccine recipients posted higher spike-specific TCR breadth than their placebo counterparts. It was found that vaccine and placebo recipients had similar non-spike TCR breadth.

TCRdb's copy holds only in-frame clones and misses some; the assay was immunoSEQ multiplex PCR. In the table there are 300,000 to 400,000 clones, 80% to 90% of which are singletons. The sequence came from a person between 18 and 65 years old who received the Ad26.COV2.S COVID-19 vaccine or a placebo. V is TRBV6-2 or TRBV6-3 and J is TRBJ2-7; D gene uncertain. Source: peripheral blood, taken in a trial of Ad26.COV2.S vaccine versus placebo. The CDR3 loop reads CASSYYASDYEQYF. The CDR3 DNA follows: TGTGCCAGCAGTTATTATGCTTCCGACTACGAGCAGTACTTC.